These 12 T cell receptor beta chains were sequenced from one sample in a study of blood T cell repertoires in COVID-19. Only in-frame clones appear in the TCRdb table, and some are missing; sequencing was by immunoSEQ multiplex PCR. The sample consists of 130,000 to 150,000 clones, about four fifths of them appearing once. The sample taken for sequencing was peripheral blood. These receptors were taken from a woman older than 75 with acute or convalescent COVID-19.

V gene TRBV5-1 combines with J gene TRBJ1-2; D might be TRBD1 (6 bases). Germline V gene lookup returns CDR1 SGHRS and CDR2 YFSETQ. The CDR3 extends over 15 amino acids. V was trimmed by 0 bases and J by 1 base, leaving 10 bases between them. The DNA for the CDR3 is TGCGCCAGCAGCTTGGGACAGGTGATTAACTATGGCTACACCTTC. Translated, it gives CASSLGQVINYGYTF.

The chain is built from TRBV19 and TRBJ2-6; maybe TRBD1 (6 bases). The V gene's germline CDR1 is LNHDA and CDR2 SQIVND (reference sequence). The CDR3 has 15 residues. With 7 bases removed from V and 5 bases from J, the gap between germline ends came to 15 bases. CDR3 amino acids: CASTQGSIRANVLTF. The CDR3 bases are TGTGCCAGTACACAGGGATCAATTAGGGCCAACGTCCTGACTTTC.

Only one count was recorded for this clone. The rearrangement links TRBV7-6 to TRBJ2-1; the match to TRBD2 covers 14 bases. The CDR3 has 15 residues. The germline CDR1 and CDR2 sequences are SGHVS and FNYEAQ. Unmatched junction bases numbered 5, after V lost 5 bases and J lost 8 bases. CDR3 amino acids: CASSPTSGGAYEQFF. The CDR3 nucleotides are TGTGCCAGCAGCCCGACTAGCGGGGGGGCTTATGAGCAGTTCTTC.

The chain uses TRBV4-1 and TRBJ2-7; TRBD2 is a possible D gene (5 bases). Germline CDR1 MGHRA, CDR2 YSYEKL. The CDR3 has 12 amino acids. V was pared by 1 base and J by 10 bases, with 11 bases between. The DNA for the CDR3 is TGCGCCAGCAGCCAAGGGGAGACGGTCCAGTACTTC. Its protein is CASSQGETVQYF.

This rearrangement joins TRBV5-1 to TRBJ1-5; TRBD1 aligns across 12 bases. Germline V CDR1 and CDR2: SGHRS, YFSETQ. This CDR3 spans 17 amino acids. The V gene end was trimmed by 4 bases and the J gene end by 1 base; junction bases not matched to a gene: 6. The CDR3 sequence: CASSPGQGAWSNQPQHF. The CDR3 nucleotides are TGCGCCAGCAGCCCGGGACAGGGGGCTTGGAGCAATCAGCCCCAGCATTTT.

J is TRBJ1-1 and V is TRBV9; TRBD1 aligns across 7 bases. The length of the CDR3 is 15 residues. The V and J ends lost 2 bases and 7 bases, in that order; junction bases with no gene match: 11. The germline CDR1 and CDR2 sequences are SGDLS and YYNGEE. The CDR3 region has the DNA TGTGCCAGCAGCGTTGACAGGGAACCGTTTGGTGAAGCTTTCTTT. It specifies CASSVDREPFGEAFF.

The chain uses TRBV6-5 and TRBJ1-1; 11 bases map to TRBD1. Germline V lookup: CDR1 MNHEY, CDR2 SVGAGI. This CDR3 has 15 amino acids. The V gene end was trimmed by 7 bases and the J gene end by 5 bases; junction bases not matched to a gene: 9. The CDR3 bases are TGTGCCAGCACCCCCCCGGGACAGGGGGAGACTGAAGCTTTCTTT. Translated, it gives CASTPPGQGETEAFF.

This clone was observed a handful of times. The CDR3: CASSLRGQGNYYGYTF. The CDR3 DNA sequence: TGTGCCAGCAGCTTGAGAGGACAGGGGAATTATTATGGCTACACCTTC. The V and J genes are TRBV5-4 and TRBJ1-2, with TRBD1 matching over 9 bases. V was pared by 1 base and J by 5 bases, with 9 bases of the junction left unmatched. The CDR3 extends over 16 amino acids. Germline V gives CDR1 SGHNT, CDR2 YYREEE (reference sequence).

The chain employs TRBV12-3 or TRBV12-4 and TRBJ2-7; no definite D call. The CDR3 is made up of 13 amino acids. V was pared by 5 bases and J by 2 bases, with 10 bases between. CDR3 in DNA: TGTGCCAGCAGTCCCGGAGCAGCCTACGAGCAGTACTTC. Translating it yields CASSPGAAYEQYF.

The rearrangement uses TRBV5-5 and TRBJ1-1; 7 bases are shared with TRBD1. J lost 7 bases, V lost 6 bases, and 12 bases had no gene match. The CDR3 runs 14 residues. CDR1 is SGHKS, CDR2 YYEKEE, per germline (reference sequence). CDR3 bases: TGTGCCAGCACCATCCAAACAGGGGTCGGTGAAGCTTTCTTT. It codes for CASTIQTGVGEAFF.

In this sample, this clone turned up a few times. The rearrangement joins TRBV7-6 to TRBJ2-1, with a weak D call TRBD1 (6 bases). The germline CDR1 and CDR2 sequences are SGHVS and FNYEAQ. The germline V and J ends were trimmed by 2 bases and 0 bases, with 8 bases remaining between them. The length of the CDR3 is 15 residues. CDR3 loop: CASSLTGSSYNEQFF. The CDR3 DNA reads as TGTGCCAGCAGCTTAACAGGGAGCTCCTACAATGAGCAGTTCTTC.

This chain uses TRBV7-9 with TRBJ1-2; 7 positions agree with TRBD1. The CDR3 spans 14 residues. V shed 3 bases and J 4 bases; nucleotides not matched to a gene: 5. Germline loops: CDR1 SEHNR, CDR2 FQNEAQ (reference sequence). This chain's CDR3 is CASSLQGVGYGYTF. CDR3 coding DNA: TGTGCCAGCAGCTTGCAGGGGGTAGGCTATGGCTACACCTTC.